This entry lists 13 T cell receptor beta chains sequenced from one sample in a study of shared clonotypes between healthy human individuals. Data came from immunoSEQ multiplex PCR; TCRdb stores just in-frame clones and leaves some out. The table lists 650,000 to 800,000 clones, around 92% of them singletons. Positively selected for CCR7, the CD45RO-negative cells used as naive CD8 cells excluded terminally differentiated effector memory CD45RA+ cells. Sequenced input: naive CD8+ T cells sorted from blood. These receptors originate from a man aged 25 to 40 in good health.

This clone was observed a single time. The CDR3 loop reads CASAGTGVDNEQFF. For the CDR3, the DNA is TGTGCCAGCGCCGGGACAGGGGTGGACAATGAGCAGTTCTTC. This chain connects TRBV14 to TRBJ2-1, with TRBD1 matching over 10 bases. In germline, CDR1 is SGHDN, CDR2 FVKESK. This CDR3 contains 14 residues. Trimming removed 8 bases from V and 5 bases from J; junction bases left unmatched: 6.

This chain links TRBV2 with TRBJ2-1; D is undetermined. The CDR3 totals 15 residues. The germline gives CDR1 SNHLY, CDR2 FYNNEI. Trimming took 6 bases from V and 4 from J, leaving 16 bases between them. CDR3 region: CASRGELGLYNEQFF. As DNA, the CDR3 is TGTGCCAGCAGGGGTGAACTTGGATTATACAATGAGCAGTTCTTC.

The chain has TRBV10-3 and TRBJ2-7, with 9 bases identical to TRBD1. The ends lost 11 bases at V and 3 bases at J; junction bases unmatched: 5. Germline CDR1 and CDR2: ENHRY and SYGVKD. CDR3 length: 12 residues. CDR3 sequence (DNA): TGTGCCGGCGGGACAGGGTTCTACGAGCAGTACTTC. Protein: CAGGTGFYEQYF.

This chain links TRBV9 with TRBJ2-1; 9 bases line up with TRBD1. Germline CDR1 SGDLS, CDR2 YYNGEE. The CDR3 runs to 18 residues. V shed 0 bases and J 3 bases; nucleotides not matched to a gene: 10. CDR3 bases: TGTGCCAGCAGCGTAGTCGCCGGGGACAGGGTCTTCTACAATGAGCAGTTCTTC. Residues: CASSVVAGDRVFYNEQFF. Full variable domain (remainder filled in from reference TRBV9 and TRBJ2-1): DSGVTQTPKHLITATGQRVTLRCSPRSGDLSVYWYQQSLDQGLQFLIQYYNGEERAKGNILERFSAQQFPDLHSELNLSSLELGDSALYFCASSVVAGDRVFYNEQFFGPGTRLTVL.

The chain couples TRBV28 to TRBJ1-4, with D possibly matching TRBD1 (5 bases). Germline V gene lookup returns CDR1 MDHEN and CDR2 SYDVKM. The CDR3 has 14 residues. V lost 6 bases and J lost 8, with 16 bases in between. The CDR3 DNA reads TGTGCCAGCAGCCTCAGGGAGGAAAGGGAAAAACTGTTTTTT. Its protein product is CASSLREEREKLFF.

A note on this clone: This CDR3 is also generated by other DNA sequences in the sample. The chain carries TRBV7-9 and TRBJ2-3; TRBD2 matches at 8 bases. This CDR3 has 13 amino acids. J gave up 4 bases and V 8 bases, and 5 bases lay outside the gene matches. CDR1 and CDR2 (germline): SEHNR, FQNEAQ (reference sequence). The CDR3 region is CASSLGLADTQYF. The CDR3 DNA reads as TGTGCCAGCTCCCTGGGACTAGCAGATACGCAGTATTTT.

This chain connects TRBV25-1 to TRBJ2-1, with 7 bases aligning to TRBD2. The CDR3 has 15 residues. The V gene end was trimmed by 3 bases and the J gene end by 0 bases; junction bases not matched to a gene: 2. The germline V gene encodes CDR1 MGHDK and CDR2 SYGVNS. Written as DNA, the CDR3 is TGTGCCAGCAGTGAGTTAGCGGGCTCCTACAATGAGCAGTTCTTC. Protein: CASSELAGSYNEQFF.

The V and J genes are TRBV5-1 and TRBJ1-4; maybe TRBD1 (5 bases). Germline CDR1 is SGHRS and CDR2 is YFSETQ. The CDR3 length is 13 residues. V dropped 6 bases and J dropped 8 bases, with 14 bases sitting between them. The CDR3 DNA reads as TGCGCCAGCACACAGGCCCTCGGGGAAAAACTGTTTTTT. Amino acid sequence: CASTQALGEKLFF. Variable domain in full (rest from reference TRBV5-1 and TRBJ1-4): KAGVTQTPRYLIKTRGQQVTLSCSPISGHRSVSWYQQTPGQGLQFLFEYFSETQRNKGNFPGRFSGRQFSNSRSEMNVSTLELGDSALYLCASTQALGEKLFFGSGTQLSVL.

The chain joins TRBV4-1 to TRBJ2-5; the match to TRBD2 covers 7 bases. Germline CDR1 is MGHRA and CDR2 is YSYEKL. Trimming at V came to 5 bases and at J to 5 bases, leaving 8 bases not matched to a gene. The CDR3 totals 14 residues. The CDR3: CASSLKGGRETQYF. DNA of the CDR3: TGCGCCAGCAGCTTAAAGGGAGGGCGGGAGACCCAGTACTTC.

The rearrangement links TRBV4-1 to TRBJ2-3; perhaps TRBD2 as D (7 bases). The V gene's germline CDR1 is MGHRA and CDR2 YSYEKL. The CDR3 runs to 17 residues. Trimming removed 1 base from V and 5 bases from J, with 19 bases in between. CDR3 region: CASSQGQRGGAEDTQYF. The CDR3 DNA is TGCGCCAGCAGCCAAGGGCAGAGGGGGGGCGCGGAAGATACGCAGTATTTT.

The sample holds one count of this clone. The chain uses TRBV6-6 and TRBJ2-1; unclear D gene. V was cut by 5 bases and J by 8 bases, with 7 bases left in between. Germline CDR1 reads MNHNY; CDR2 reads SVGAGI (reference sequence). The CDR3 runs to 11 residues. This chain's CDR3 is CASSDGYEQFF. In DNA form, the CDR3 reads TGTGCCAGCAGTGACGGATATGAGCAGTTCTTC.

The V and J genes are TRBV27 and TRBJ1-5, with 8 nucleotides matching TRBD1. The V gene's germline CDR1 is MNHEY and CDR2 SMNVEV (reference sequence). This CDR3 has 14 residues. The ends lost 6 bases at V and 3 bases at J; junction bases unmatched: 4. The CDR3 coding sequence is TGTGCCAGCAGCCCAGGGGGCCCCAATCAGCCCCAGCATTTT. Translating gives CASSPGGPNQPQHF.

This clone was recorded a few times. V usage is TRBV18 and J usage is TRBJ1-3; D is uncertain. V was trimmed by 8 bases and J by 0 bases, leaving 23 bases between them. In germline, CDR1 is KGHSH, CDR2 LQKENI. The CDR3 spans 18 residues. The CDR3 coding sequence is TGTGCCAGCCCCGCCTCAATTAGAGGGCATTCCTCTGGAAACACCATATATTTT. Encoded protein: CASPASIRGHSSGNTIYF.